Described below is a single T cell receptor (beta chain) sequence and its context. Its antigen is as yet unknown. The sample belongs to a study of T cell repertoires in cytomegalovirus infection. As for the study in general: Indications of both CMV infection and matching HLA type were provided by public TCR beta signatures.

TCRdb re-analysed the reads in MiXCR, keeping a single row per CDR3 protein. This table has around 750,000 distinct CDR3 sequences, about 30% appearing once. The receptor comes from a human donor in good health (CMV status not recorded). Some clones in this sample may be carry-over from other donors' samples. The starting material was cultured CD8+ T cells from PBMCs, obtained from culture after CMV antigen stimulation.

The CDR3 coding sequence is TGTGCCAGCAGCTTAGATGGCTACCAAGAGACCCAGTACTTC. It yields the protein CASSLDGYQETQYF. The rearrangement joins TRBV11-3 to TRBJ2-5; no definite D call. CDR3 length: 14 amino acids. Trimming left V 0 bases short and J 0 bases short, with 5 bases between. Germline-derived CDR1 and CDR2 are SGHNT and YENEEA.